These 10 T cell receptor beta chains were sequenced from one sample in a study of T cell repertoires in cytomegalovirus infection. TCRdb fed the reads into MiXCR, producing one record per CDR3 protein. This sample yields a few hundred thousand distinct CDR3 sequences, of which roughly a fifth are seen a single time; roughly a fifth belongs to the top ten. These receptors are not linked to any known antigen. This sample comprised cultured PBMCs, obtained from culture after CMV antigen stimulation. These receptors all stem from a human donor in good health (CMV status not recorded). Some clones in this sample may be carry-over from other donors' samples.

The chain uses TRBV18 and TRBJ2-4, with 16 nucleotides matching TRBD2. CDR3 length: 17 amino acids. The germline V gene encodes CDR1 KGHSH and CDR2 LQKENI. V lost 3 bases and J lost 8; bases outside the gene matches: 7. Written as DNA, the CDR3 is TGTGCCAGCTCACCGGGACTAGCGGGAGGGCCCGAGGACATTCAGTACTTC. Translating it yields CASSPGLAGGPEDIQYF.

This clonotype was seen many times. The gene calls are TRBV7-6 and TRBJ2-5, with 11 bases lining up with TRBD1. Germline CDR1 SGHVS, CDR2 FNYEAQ. V dropped 5 bases and J dropped 4; count of bases not matched to a gene: 6. This CDR3 spans 15 amino acids. The CDR3 here is CASSRTGGSSETQYF. For the CDR3, the DNA is TGTGCCAGCAGCAGGACAGGGGGCTCGTCAGAGACCCAGTACTTC.

This clonotype appeared a single time. This chain connects TRBV5-4 to TRBJ2-1; D is undetermined. The germline V gene encodes CDR1 SGHNT and CDR2 YYREEE (reference sequence). The germline V and J ends were trimmed by 1 base and 0 bases, with 11 bases remaining between them. This CDR3 spans 16 amino acids. The CDR3 region has the DNA TGTGCCAGCAGCTTGTTAGCCCAGAGCTCCTACAATGAGCAGTTCTTC. This encodes CASSLLAQSSYNEQFF.

This clonotype was counted at least ten times. V gene TRBV6-1 combines with J gene TRBJ1-5; D unresolved. Trimming left V 2 bases short and J 1 base short, with 3 bases between. Germline V gene data show CDR1 as MNHNS and CDR2 as SASEGT. This CDR3 comprises 13 residues. CDR3 region: CASSEISNQPQHF. As DNA, the CDR3 is TGTGCCAGCAGTGAAATAAGCAATCAGCCCCAGCATTTT.

V is TRBV15 and J is TRBJ2-7, with 8 bases identical to TRBD2. This CDR3 spans 15 amino acids. J was trimmed by 0 bases and V by 1 base; bases with no gene match: 2. Germline-derived CDR1 and CDR2 are LNHNV and YYDKDF (reference sequence). CDR3 nucleotide sequence: TGTGCCACCAGCAGAGCTGGGACTAGCTCCTACGAGCAGTACTTC. Protein product: CATSRAGTSSYEQYF.

This chain connects TRBV6-5 to TRBJ2-7; D uncertain. The CDR3 has 12 amino acids. V lost 0 bases and J lost 11, with 11 bases in between. Per germline, CDR1 MNHEY and CDR2 SVGAGI. The CDR3 DNA reads as TGTGCCAGCAGTTACTCGATGGGCCCTAAGTACTTC. It specifies CASSYSMGPKYF.

Ten or more counts support this clonotype. The chain joins TRBV12-3 or TRBV12-4 to TRBJ1-5; no clear D gene. This CDR3 is 13 amino acids long. Deletions cut 6 bases from V and 1 base from J, with 7 bases between. The chain's CDR3 is CASRSGSNQPQHF. In DNA, the CDR3 is TGTGCCAGCAGAAGCGGGAGCAATCAGCCCCAGCATTTT.

The chain has TRBV7-9 and TRBJ2-7; TRBD1 aligns across 7 bases. Germline V gene lookup returns CDR1 SEHNR and CDR2 FQNEAQ (reference sequence). The CDR3 contains 14 residues. V lost 5 bases and J lost 0; bases outside the gene matches: 4. CDR3 nucleotide sequence: TGTGCCAGCAGCGGGGACAGCAGCTCCTACGAGCAGTACTTC. Residues: CASSGDSSSYEQYF. Based on the CDR3 plus reference TRBV7-9 and TRBJ2-7, the full variable domain is DTGVSQNPRHKITKRGQNVTFRCDPISEHNRLYWYRQTLGQGPEFLTYFQNEAQLEKSRLLSDRFSAERPKGSFSTLEIQRTEQGDSAMYLCASSGDSSSYEQYFGPGTRLTVT.

This clonotype showed up just a few times. The J gene is TRBJ2-1, the V gene TRBV4-1; 7 bases match TRBD2. With 1 base clipped from V and 0 bases from J, the junction kept 3 bases outside the gene matches. Germline V CDR1 and CDR2: MGHRA, YSYEKL. The length of the CDR3 is 16 residues. DNA of the CDR3: TGCGCCAGCAGCCAAGTTACTAGCGTCTCCTACAATGAGCAGTTCTTC. This encodes CASSQVTSVSYNEQFF.

The rearrangement uses TRBV11-2 and TRBJ2-2; 9 nucleotides line up with TRBD2. The CDR3 spans 19 residues. The J segment lost 5 bases and the V segment lost 5 bases, leaving 18 bases of the junction unmatched. From germline, CDR1 is SGHAT and CDR2 FQNNGV. CDR3 in amino acids: CASSARRGGGRAGTGELFF. CDR3 bases: TGTGCCAGCAGCGCTCGGCGGGGAGGCGGGAGGGCCGGGACCGGGGAGCTGTTTTTT.